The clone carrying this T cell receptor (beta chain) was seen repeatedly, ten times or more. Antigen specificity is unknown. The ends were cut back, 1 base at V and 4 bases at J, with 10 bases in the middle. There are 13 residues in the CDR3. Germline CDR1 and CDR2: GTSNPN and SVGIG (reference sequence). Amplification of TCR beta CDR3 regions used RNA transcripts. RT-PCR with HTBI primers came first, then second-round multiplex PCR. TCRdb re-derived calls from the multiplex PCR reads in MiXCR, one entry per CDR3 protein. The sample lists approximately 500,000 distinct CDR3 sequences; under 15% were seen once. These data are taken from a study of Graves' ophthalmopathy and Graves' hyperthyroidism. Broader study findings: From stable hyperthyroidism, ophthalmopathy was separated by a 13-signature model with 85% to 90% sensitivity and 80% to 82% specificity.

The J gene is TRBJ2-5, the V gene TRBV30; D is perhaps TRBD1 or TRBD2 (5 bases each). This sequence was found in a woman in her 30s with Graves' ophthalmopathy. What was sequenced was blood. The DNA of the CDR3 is TGTGCCTGGAGTGGAGGGGTATCAGAGACCCAGTACTTC. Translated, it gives CAWSGGVSETQYF.